One and the same sample provided the 12 T cell receptor beta chains below, sequenced in a study of blood T cell repertoires in COVID-19 (dated by TCRdb to the early 2020s). Receptor libraries were prepared by the immunoSEQ multiplex PCR assay. Here the immuneACCESS table is served through TCRdb, limited to in-frame sequences with V and J called. Missing clones are a known gap in these copies; in checked studies unresolved V genes cover under half, and the rest lacks a known reason. The sample records approximately 270,000 clones, around 90% of which are singletons. The top ten hold 0.95% to 1.5% of the sample. Sequencing used PBMCs or T cells enriched from blood (not recorded which). The origin of the receptors is a human donor in a cohort exposed to, infected with or recovered from COVID-19 (not recorded which). The donor label of this sample is uncertain.

This chain joins TRBV24-1 and TRBJ1-4; possibly TRBD1 for D (6 bases). V lost 3 bases and J lost 7, with 20 bases in between. The CDR3 sequence is 17 residues long. CDR1 and CDR2 (germline): KGHDR, SFDVKD. The CDR3, as DNA: TGTGCCACCAGTGATAAGGAGCCGGGACAAGCCTTTGAAAAACTGTTTTTT. Residues: CATSDKEPGQAFEKLFF.

With respect to this clone: At one boundary the junction diverges from the germline segment, which might be a read error. The J gene is TRBJ1-2, the V gene TRBV10-3; TRBD1 might be the D (6 bases). This CDR3 has 13 residues. The germline V gene has CDR1 ENHRY and CDR2 SYGVKD. The CDR3 nucleotides read TGTGCCACCAGTAGACAGGACAACTATGGCTACACCTTC. The encoded protein is CATSRQDNYGYTF.

Here the CDR3 DNA reads TGTGCCAGCAGCTTAAACAGGGAGATGAGTCCCGGGGGCTACACCTTC. It yields the protein CASSLNREMSPGGYTF. The chain recombines TRBV5-8 with TRBJ1-2, with D possibly being TRBD1 (6 bases). The CDR3 sequence is 16 residues long. Germline V gives CDR1 SGHTS, CDR2 YDEGEE. V lost 2 bases, J lost 8 bases, and 22 bases lay in between.

This clone appeared many times. The chain uses TRBV6-5 and TRBJ2-1, with D perhaps matching TRBD1 (6 bases). Germline values: CDR1 MNHEY, CDR2 SVGAGI. The CDR3 runs 14 residues. Trimming left V 6 bases short and J 0 bases short, with 9 bases between. The CDR3 DNA reads TGTGCCAGCAGGGAGGACAGCTCCTACAATGAGCAGTTCTTC. As protein: CASREDSSYNEQFF.

The V gene is TRBV12-5, the J gene TRBJ1-4, with 7 bases identical to TRBD1. The germline gives CDR1 LGHNT, CDR2 FRNRAP. The CDR3 spans 15 residues. V lost 1 base to trimming and J lost 8 bases; unmatched junction nucleotides: 7. In nucleotides, the CDR3 is TGTGCTAGTGGTTTGGAGACAGGGTCACCAGAAAAACTGTTTTTT. It yields the protein CASGLETGSPEKLFF.

This rearrangement joins TRBV10-3 to TRBJ1-1; D is perhaps TRBD1 (5 bases). Germline CDR1 and CDR2: ENHRY and SYGVKD. V lost 4 bases and J 1 base, leaving 13 bases between the germline ends. This CDR3 region has 15 residues. CDR3 sequence reads: CAISGEGGGNTEAFF. CDR3 coding DNA: TGTGCCATCAGTGGAGAAGGCGGGGGGAACACTGAAGCTTTCTTT.

This clone has just one count. The V and J genes are TRBV19 and TRBJ2-7; 8 bases agree with TRBD2. The CDR3 extends over 13 amino acids. Germline-derived CDR1 and CDR2 are LNHDA and SQIVND (reference sequence). V gave up 5 bases and J gave up 7 bases; unmatched junction bases: 7. The CDR3 region is CASSSYRGGEQYF. In nucleotides, the CDR3 is TGTGCCAGTAGTTCGTACCGGGGGGGAGAGCAGTACTTC.

The chain carries TRBV9 and TRBJ1-3, with a tentative D call TRBD1 (5 bases). This CDR3 spans 16 amino acids. Between the trimmed V and J ends, which lost 3 bases and 0 bases, there was a span of 13 bases. Germline CDR1 is SGDLS and CDR2 is YYNGEE. CDR3 coding DNA: TGTGCCAGCAGCGCCTCGGGGGGAGTCTCTGGAAACACCATATATTTT. The encoded protein is CASSASGGVSGNTIYF.

Only a few counts were recorded for this clone. This chain links TRBV6-5 with TRBJ1-1, with D unresolved. V lost 6 bases and J lost 1, with 15 bases in between. This CDR3 is built from 15 residues. Germline assignment: CDR1 MNHEY and CDR2 SVGAGI. The CDR3 DNA follows: TGTGCCAGCAGCCTAACTAGGTGGGGGAACACTGAAGCTTTCTTT. Translated, it gives CASSLTRWGNTEAFF.

V gene TRBV7-9 combines with J gene TRBJ2-3; possibly TRBD2 for D (5 bases). Germline CDR1 SEHNR, CDR2 FQNEAQ (reference sequence). V lost 1 base and J lost 5, with 13 bases in between. This CDR3 has 15 residues. The CDR3 region has the DNA TGTGCCAGCAGCTTAGTTTCCGGGGTACAAGATACGCAGTATTTT. It specifies CASSLVSGVQDTQYF.

In its sample, this clone was seen once. This chain uses TRBV9 with TRBJ2-4; TRBD2 aligns across 10 bases. Germline V CDR1 and CDR2: SGDLS, YYNGEE. The trim removed 0 bases at V and 0 bases at J, leaving 9 bases unmatched. This CDR3 spans 19 amino acids. CDR3 amino acids: CASSVGASGGAGAKNIQYF. The CDR3, as DNA: TGTGCCAGCAGCGTAGGGGCCAGCGGGGGGGCAGGAGCCAAAAACATTCAGTACTTC.

The chain combines TRBV19 with TRBJ1-2; TRBD1 matches at 7 bases. Per the germline V gene, CDR1 is LNHDA and CDR2 is SQIVND (reference sequence). J gave up 5 bases and V 6 bases, and 9 bases lay outside the gene matches. The CDR3 runs to 14 residues. As DNA, the CDR3 is TGTGCCAGTAGCACCACCGGGACAGCATATGGCTACACCTTC. This sequence encodes CASSTTGTAYGYTF.